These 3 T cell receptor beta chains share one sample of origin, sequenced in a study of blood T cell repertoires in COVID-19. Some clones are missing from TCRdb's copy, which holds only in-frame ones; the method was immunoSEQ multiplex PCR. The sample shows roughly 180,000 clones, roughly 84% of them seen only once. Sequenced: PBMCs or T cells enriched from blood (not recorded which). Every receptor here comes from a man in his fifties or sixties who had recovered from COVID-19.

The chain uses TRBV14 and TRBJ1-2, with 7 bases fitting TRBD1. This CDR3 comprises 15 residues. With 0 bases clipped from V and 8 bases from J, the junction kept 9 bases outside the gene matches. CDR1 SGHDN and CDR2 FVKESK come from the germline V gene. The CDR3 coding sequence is TGTGCCAGCAGCCAAGAGTGGACAGGCTTTGGGGGCTACACCTTC. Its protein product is CASSQEWTGFGGYTF.

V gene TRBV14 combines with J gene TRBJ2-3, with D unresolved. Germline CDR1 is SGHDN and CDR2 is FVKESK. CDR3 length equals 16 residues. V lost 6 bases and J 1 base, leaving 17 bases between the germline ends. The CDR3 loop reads CASSESAIFGTDTQYF. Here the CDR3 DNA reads TGTGCCAGCAGTGAGAGTGCCATATTTGGCACAGATACGCAGTATTTT.

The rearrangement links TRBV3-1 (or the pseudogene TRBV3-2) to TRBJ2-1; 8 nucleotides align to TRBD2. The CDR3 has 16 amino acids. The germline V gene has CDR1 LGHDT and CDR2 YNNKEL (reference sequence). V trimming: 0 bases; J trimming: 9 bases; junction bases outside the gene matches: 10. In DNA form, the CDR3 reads TGTGCCAGCAGCCAAGATACGGGGGGGCGGAGGGGTGAGCAGTTCTTC. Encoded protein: CASSQDTGGRRGEQFF.